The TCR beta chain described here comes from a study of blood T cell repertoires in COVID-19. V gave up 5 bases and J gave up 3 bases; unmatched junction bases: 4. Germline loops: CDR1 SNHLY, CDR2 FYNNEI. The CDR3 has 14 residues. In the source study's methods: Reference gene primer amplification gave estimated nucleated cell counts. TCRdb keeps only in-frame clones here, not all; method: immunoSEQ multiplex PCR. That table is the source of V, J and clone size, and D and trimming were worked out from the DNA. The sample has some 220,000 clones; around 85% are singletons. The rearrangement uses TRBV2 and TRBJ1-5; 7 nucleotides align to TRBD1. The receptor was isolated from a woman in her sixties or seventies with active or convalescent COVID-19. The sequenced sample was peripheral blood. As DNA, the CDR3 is TGTGCCAGCAGTCTCGGGACAGACAATCAGCCCCAGCATTTT. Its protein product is CASSLGTDNQPQHF.